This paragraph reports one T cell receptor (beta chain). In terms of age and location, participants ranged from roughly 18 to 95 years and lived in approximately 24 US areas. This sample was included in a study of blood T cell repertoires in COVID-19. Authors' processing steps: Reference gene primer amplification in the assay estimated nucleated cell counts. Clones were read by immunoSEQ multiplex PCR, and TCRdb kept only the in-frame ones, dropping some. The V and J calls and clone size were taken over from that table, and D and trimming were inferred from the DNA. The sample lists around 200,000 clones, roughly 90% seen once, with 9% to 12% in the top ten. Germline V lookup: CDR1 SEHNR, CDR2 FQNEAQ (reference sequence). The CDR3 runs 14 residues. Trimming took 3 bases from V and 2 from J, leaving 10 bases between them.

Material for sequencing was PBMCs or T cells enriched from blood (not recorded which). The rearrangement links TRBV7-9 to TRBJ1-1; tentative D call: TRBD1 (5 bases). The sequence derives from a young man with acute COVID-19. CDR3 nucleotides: TGTGCCAGCAGCTTTGACAGTCCAAACACTGAAGCTTTCTTT. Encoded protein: CASSFDSPNTEAFF. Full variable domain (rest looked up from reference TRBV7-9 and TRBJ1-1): DTGVSQNPRHKITKRGQNVTFRCDPISEHNRLYWYRQTLGQGPEFLTYFQNEAQLEKSRLLSDRFSAERPKGSFSTLEIQRTEQGDSAMYLCASSFDSPNTEAFFGQGTRLTVV.